A single T cell receptor (beta chain) is shown here with its context. Antigen: not known. The data stem from a study of T cell responses to AZD1222 COVID-19 vaccine. Study-wide results and caveats: Repertoire sampling was restricted to post-peak T cell response timepoints. Among vaccine-associated CD4 TCRs, coverage spanned spike, with dominance at 160-218 and 743-854. Donors were mostly white British, more females; clonal diversity possibly underestimated.

V shed 4 bases and J 0 bases; nucleotides not matched to a gene: 9. Germline V lookup: CDR1 MGHRA, CDR2 YSYEKL. This CDR3 has 16 amino acids. Sequencing used immunoSEQ multiplex PCR; TCRdb keeps in-frame clones, though not all of them. Seen here are approximately 110,000 clones, more than 85% observed once, and the top ten hold approximately 9.3%. This sequence originates from an adult in good health. The J gene is TRBJ2-7, the V gene TRBV4-1, with 7 positions matching TRBD2. Material: peripheral blood, obtained on day 0 of AZD1222 vaccination. The CDR3 spells CASSRGGASGSYEQYF. CDR3 coding DNA: TGCGCCAGCAGCCGCGGCGGTGCTAGCGGCTCCTACGAGCAGTACTTC.